One TCR beta chain is described in this entry. The sample comes from a study of CD8 T cells in Susac syndrome. Random hexamers were used to reverse transcribe the RNA input (about 0.45 to 1 ug). In TCRdb, the immunoSEQ multiplex PCR reads were re-called with MiXCR into one record per CDR3 protein. The table records some 120,000 distinct CDR3 sequences, 85% to 95% of them present only once. This CDR3 is 14 amino acids long. Trimming stripped 6 bases from V and 4 bases from J, with 15 bases between. CDR1 and CDR2 from the germline V gene are MNHEY and SVGEGT. V usage is TRBV6-2 or TRBV6-3 and J usage is TRBJ1-2; a possible D gene is TRBD1 (6 bases). Sequencing was performed on CD8+ T cells from PBMCs. The clonotype comes from a human donor in good health. CDR3 coding DNA: TGTGCCAGCAGAGAACAGGGTGGTGGCTATGGCTACACCTTC. Translating gives CASREQGGGYGYTF.